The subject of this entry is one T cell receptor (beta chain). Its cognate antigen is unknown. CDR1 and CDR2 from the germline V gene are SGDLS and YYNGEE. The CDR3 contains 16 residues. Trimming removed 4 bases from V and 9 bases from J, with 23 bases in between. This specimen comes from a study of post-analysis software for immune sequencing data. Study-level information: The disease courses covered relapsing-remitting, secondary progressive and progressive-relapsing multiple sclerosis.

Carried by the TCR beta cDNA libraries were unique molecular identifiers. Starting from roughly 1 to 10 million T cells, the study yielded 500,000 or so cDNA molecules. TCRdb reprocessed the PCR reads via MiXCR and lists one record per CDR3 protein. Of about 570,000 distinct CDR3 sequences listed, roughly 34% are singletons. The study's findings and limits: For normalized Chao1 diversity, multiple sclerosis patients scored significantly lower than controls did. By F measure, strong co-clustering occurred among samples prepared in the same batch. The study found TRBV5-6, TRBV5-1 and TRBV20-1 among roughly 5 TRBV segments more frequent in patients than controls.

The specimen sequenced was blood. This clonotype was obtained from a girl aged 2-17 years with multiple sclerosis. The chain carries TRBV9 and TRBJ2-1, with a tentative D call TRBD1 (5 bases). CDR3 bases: TGTGCCAGCAGCCCCTCGACAGTCCCGAGATCCAGTGAGCAGTTCTTC. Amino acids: CASSPSTVPRSSEQFF.